The 32 T cell receptor beta chains below come from one sample, sequenced in a study of shared clonotypes between healthy human individuals. Repertoires were generated with immunoSEQ multiplex PCR, while TCRdb's copy carries only in-frame clones and drops some. Of 500,000 or so clones listed, approximately 95% are singletons. The sample was naive CD4+ T cells sorted from blood. Subset denoted: CD45RA+ positively selected. All receptors derive from a woman aged 30 to 39 in good health.

This chain joins TRBV15 and TRBJ2-7; D unresolved. The CDR3 has 15 residues. Germline V lookup: CDR1 LNHNV, CDR2 YYDKDF (reference sequence). V shed 0 bases and J shed 2 bases, with 11 bases lying between them. The CDR3, as DNA: TGTGCCACCAGCAGAGAAGCAGGCGTAACCTACGAGCAGTACTTC. Encoded protein: CATSREAGVTYEQYF.

The CDR3 reads CASRQGGFEGRGYTF. As DNA, the CDR3 is TGTGCCAGCAGACAGGGCGGTTTTGAGGGTCGCGGCTACACCTTC. V and J are TRBV7-8 and TRBJ1-2, with D perhaps TRBD1 (6 bases). Germline lookup yields CDR1 SGHVS and CDR2 FQNEAQ. V was clipped by 6 bases and J by 8 bases, with 22 bases between them. The CDR3 covers 15 residues.

The chain recombines TRBV7-4 with TRBJ2-7; D is undetermined. This CDR3 region has 13 residues. The germline V gene encodes CDR1 SGHVT and CDR2 SQSDAQ. Trimming cost V 2 bases and J 6 bases, with 11 bases left between them. The CDR3 loop is CASSLPQFGEQYF. CDR3 coding DNA: TGTGCCAGCAGCTTACCGCAGTTCGGCGAGCAGTACTTC.

The CDR3 sequence is CASSTNRAGANVLTF. The CDR3 DNA reads as TGTGCCAGCAGTACCAACAGGGCTGGGGCCAACGTCCTGACTTTC. This sequence joins TRBV6-5 and TRBJ2-6, with D perhaps matching TRBD1 (6 bases). V shed 5 bases and J shed 2 bases, with 10 bases lying between them. The length of the CDR3 is 15 residues. Per the germline V gene, CDR1 is MNHEY and CDR2 is SVGAGI.

The chain couples TRBV19 to TRBJ1-5; 7 nucleotides line up with TRBD1. The germline gives CDR1 LNHDA, CDR2 SQIVND (reference sequence). The ends lost 4 bases at V and 6 bases at J; junction bases unmatched: 12. The CDR3 is 16 residues long. The CDR3 protein is CASSTEQGSWGQPQHF. DNA for the CDR3: TGTGCCAGTAGTACCGAACAGGGGAGTTGGGGTCAGCCCCAGCATTTT.

This clone was recorded a few times. The chain recombines TRBV1 with TRBJ1-5. TRBV1 is classified as a pseudogene. This CDR3 region has 16 residues. The CDR3 reads CTSSPPLENRNQPQHF. The DNA of the CDR3 is TGCACCAGCAGCCCACCGTTGGAGAATCGCAATCAGCCCCAGCATTTT.

The chain uses TRBV2 and TRBJ2-6, with a tentative D call TRBD2 (5 bases). The CDR3 spans 15 residues. CDR1 SNHLY and CDR2 FYNNEI come from the germline V gene. The V end was cut by 7 bases, the J end by 2 bases, with 12 bases between. The CDR3 region is CASNSGKAGANVLTF. In DNA, the CDR3 is TGTGCCAGCAACTCCGGGAAGGCTGGGGCCAACGTCCTGACTTTC.

This chain links TRBV2 with TRBJ1-1; a weak D match, TRBD1 (5 bases). Trimming removed 1 base at V and 5 bases at J, with 8 bases between. This CDR3 region has 13 residues. Germline V CDR1 and CDR2: SNHLY, FYNNEI. In DNA, the CDR3 is TGTGCCAGCAGTGAAGGGGGGGATACTGAAGCTTTCTTT. Translation gives CASSEGGDTEAFF.

The chain uses TRBV27 and TRBJ2-3; D uncertain. This CDR3 spans 15 amino acids. Germline CDR1 and CDR2: MNHEY and SMNVEV (reference sequence). Trimming took 3 bases from V and 4 from J, leaving 14 bases between them. CDR3 sequence reads: CASSFSRSPADTQYF. CDR3 nucleotides: TGTGCCAGCAGTTTCTCTAGGTCCCCGGCAGATACGCAGTATTTT.

The V gene is TRBV19, the J gene TRBJ2-3; unclear D gene. This CDR3 contains 14 residues. Germline V gene sequence: CDR1 LNHDA, CDR2 SQIVND (reference sequence). V lost 7 bases and J lost 1, with 12 bases in between. CDR3 region: CASTLGGRTDTQYF. The CDR3 DNA reads TGTGCCAGTACTCTTGGTGGCCGCACAGATACGCAGTATTTT. The whole variable domain, remainder taken from reference TRBV19 and TRBJ2-3, is DGGITQSPKYLFRKEGQNVTLSCEQNLNHDAMYWYRQDPGQGLRLIYYSQIVNDFQKGDIAEGYSVSREKKESFPLTVTSAQKNPTAFYLCASTLGGRTDTQYFGPGTRLTVL.

The chain is built from TRBV27 and TRBJ2-7, with 7 bases identical to TRBD2. The CDR3 is 15 residues long. CDR1 MNHEY and CDR2 SMNVEV come from the germline V gene (reference sequence). V lost 1 base, J lost 2 bases, and 5 bases stayed unmatched. Here the CDR3 reads CASSLYPLAAYEQYF. CDR3 nucleotides: TGTGCCAGCAGTTTATATCCCCTAGCGGCCTACGAGCAGTACTTC.

The table lists this clone with a count of one. The gene calls are TRBV19 and TRBJ2-1, with 12 bases that match TRBD2. The trim removed 7 bases at V and 8 bases at J, leaving 9 bases unmatched. The CDR3 runs to 15 residues. The germline gives CDR1 LNHDA, CDR2 SQIVND (reference sequence). The CDR3 DNA follows: TGTGCCAGTACTCCCCGGACTAGCGGGAACTATGAGCAGTTCTTC. Translated, it gives CASTPRTSGNYEQFF. Combining the CDR3 with reference TRBV19 and TRBJ2-1 gives the whole variable domain DGGITQSPKYLFRKEGQNVTLSCEQNLNHDAMYWYRQDPGQGLRLIYYSQIVNDFQKGDIAEGYSVSREKKESFPLTVTSAQKNPTAFYLCASTPRTSGNYEQFFGPGTRLTVL.

The V and J genes are TRBV10-2 and TRBJ1-5; D remains ambiguous. There are 13 residues in the CDR3. The V gene's germline CDR1 is WSHSY and CDR2 SAAADI. Trimming removed 2 bases from V and 9 bases from J, with 11 bases in between. CDR3 amino acids: CASSEDGTRPQHF. In nucleotides, the CDR3 is TGCGCCAGCAGTGAGGACGGTACACGGCCCCAGCATTTT.

J is TRBJ1-4 and V is TRBV4-2, with D maybe TRBD1 (5 bases). V gave up 5 bases and J gave up 8 bases, with 15 bases separating them. The germline gives CDR1 LGHNA, CDR2 YNFKEQ. The CDR3 is 14 amino acids. CDR3 in amino acids: CASSFGQGSEKLFF. The CDR3 DNA is TGTGCCAGCAGCTTTGGGCAGGGTTCGGAAAAACTGTTTTTT.

The chain uses TRBV6-5 and TRBJ2-2; TRBD2 agrees at 9 bases. The CDR3 extends over 15 amino acids. CDR1 MNHEY and CDR2 SVGAGI come from the germline V gene. The ends lost 6 bases at V and 4 bases at J; junction bases unmatched: 6. CDR3 DNA sequence: TGTGCCAGCAGAATAGCGGGGGACCCCACCGGGGAGCTGTTTTTT. It encodes CASRIAGDPTGELFF.

In this sample, this clone turned up once. The chain carries TRBV6-6 and TRBJ2-5, with D possibly matching TRBD2 (7 bases). V lost 9 bases and J lost 4, with 15 bases in between. CDR1 is MNHNY and CDR2 is SVGAGI in the germline V gene (reference sequence). There are 13 residues in the CDR3. DNA of the CDR3: TGTGCCAGTCAACAGGGAGGGGGAGAGACCCAGTACTTC. Translated: CASQQGGGETQYF.

This clone has just one count. The chain links TRBV19 to TRBJ2-7; 7 bases are shared with TRBD1. V lost 5 bases, J lost 1 base, and 5 bases stayed unmatched. The CDR3 is 14 amino acids. The V gene's germline CDR1 is LNHDA and CDR2 SQIVND (reference sequence). DNA of the CDR3: TGTGCCAGTAGTGGGACAGCCTCTTCCTACGAGCAGTACTTC. The encoded protein is CASSGTASSYEQYF.

As to this clone: Other DNA sequences in this sample translate to the same CDR3. The CDR3 sequence: CASSSGQTYEQYF. In DNA, the CDR3 is TGTGCCAGCAGCTCCGGACAGACCTACGAGCAGTACTTC. V and J are TRBV28 and TRBJ2-7, with D possibly TRBD1 on 6 matching bases. Trimming stripped 6 bases from V and 2 bases from J, with 11 bases between. Germline V gene lookup returns CDR1 MDHEN and CDR2 SYDVKM. The CDR3 is 13 residues long.

This chain joins TRBV28 and TRBJ2-1; 11 bases align to TRBD2. J was trimmed by 3 bases and V by 6 bases; bases with no gene match: 4. The CDR3 sequence is 15 residues long. Germline CDR1 and CDR2: MDHEN and SYDVKM. In DNA form, the CDR3 reads TGTGCCAGCAGAACCGGGACTAGCGGCTACAATGAGCAGTTCTTC. This translates into CASRTGTSGYNEQFF. Together with reference TRBV28 and TRBJ2-1, the CDR3 gives the full variable domain: DVKVTQSSRYLVKRTGEKVFLECVQDMDHENMFWYRQDPGLGLRLIYFSYDVKMKEKGDIPEGYSVSREKKERFSLILESASTNQTSMYLCASRTGTSGYNEQFFGPGTRLTVL.

This clone is a singleton in its sample. The V and J genes are TRBV5-1 and TRBJ2-1; 12 nucleotides match TRBD2. V dropped 1 base and J dropped 4; count of bases not matched to a gene: 3. Germline lookup yields CDR1 SGHRS and CDR2 YFSETQ. This CDR3 is built from 16 residues. The CDR3 DNA is TGCGCCAGCAGCTTGACGGGGACTAGCGGGTACAATGAGCAGTTCTTC. Protein: CASSLTGTSGYNEQFF.

The rearrangement joins TRBV30 to TRBJ2-2; 14 bases align to TRBD2. There are 16 residues in the CDR3. The V and J ends lost 3 bases and 1 base, in that order; junction bases with no gene match: 1. Per the germline V gene, CDR1 is GTSNPN and CDR2 is SVGIG (reference sequence). The DNA of the CDR3 is TGTGCCTGGAGCGGGACTAGCGGGAGGAACACCGGGGAGCTGTTTTTT. Translated: CAWSGTSGRNTGELFF.

CDR3 protein: CASSYRQGNEKLFF. In DNA form, the CDR3 reads TGTGCCAGCAGTTACCGACAGGGGAATGAAAAACTGTTTTTT. The chain combines TRBV28 with TRBJ1-4; 8 bases fit TRBD1. Germline V lookup: CDR1 MDHEN, CDR2 SYDVKM. J lost 5 bases, V lost 4 bases, and 3 bases had no gene match. The CDR3 extends over 14 amino acids.

The chain carries TRBV6-1 and TRBJ1-5, with TRBD1 as a possible D gene (6 bases). The CDR3 extends over 16 amino acids. Between the trimmed V and J ends, which lost 4 bases and 0 bases, there was a span of 13 bases. Germline V gene lookup returns CDR1 MNHNS and CDR2 SASEGT. The CDR3: CASSGRDTHSNQPQHF. The CDR3 DNA reads TGTGCCAGCAGTGGGCGGGACACCCATAGCAATCAGCCCCAGCATTTT.

V gene TRBV11-2 combines with J gene TRBJ2-7; D might be TRBD2 (5 bases). The CDR3 spans 15 residues. V was trimmed by 5 bases and J by 2 bases, leaving 16 bases between them. The germline V gene has CDR1 SGHAT and CDR2 FQNNGV. CDR3 protein: CASSLGLDTTYEQYF. The CDR3 DNA sequence: TGTGCCAGCAGCCTAGGACTGGATACTACCTACGAGCAGTACTTC.

The V and J genes are TRBV11-2 and TRBJ1-2; no firm D call. The CDR3 is 15 amino acids. The V end was cut by 5 bases, the J end by 2 bases, with 15 bases between. Germline CDR1 reads SGHAT; CDR2 reads FQNNGV. The CDR3 bases are TGTGCCAGCAGCCCGTCAACCTTTTCCAACTATGGCTACACCTTC. Translated: CASSPSTFSNYGYTF.

The rearrangement uses TRBV5-5 and TRBJ2-5, with 9 positions matching TRBD2. V gave up 0 bases and J gave up 4 bases; unmatched junction bases: 4. The CDR3 contains 15 residues. Looked up from germline, CDR1 is SGHKS and CDR2 is YYEKEE (reference sequence). The CDR3 DNA reads TGTGCCAGCAGCTTGGGGCTAGCGGGATCAGAGACCCAGTACTTC. Residues: CASSLGLAGSETQYF. The full variable domain, in which reference TRBV5-5 and TRBJ2-5 provide the parts outside the CDR3, is DAGVTQSPTHLIKTRGQQVTLRCSPISGHKSVSWYQQVLGQGPQFIFQYYEKEERGRGNFPDRFSARQFPNYSSELNVNALLLGDSALYLCASSLGLAGSETQYFGPGTRLLVL.

A note on this clone: The same CDR3 is also encoded by other DNA sequences in this sample. V and J are TRBV4-1 and TRBJ2-1, with TRBD2 identical over 8 bases. The V gene's germline CDR1 is MGHRA and CDR2 YSYEKL. This CDR3 has 15 amino acids. The trim removed 2 bases at V and 2 bases at J, leaving 2 bases unmatched. The CDR3 loop reads CASSQLAGPYNEQFF. The CDR3 DNA sequence: TGCGCCAGCAGCCAACTAGCGGGTCCCTACAATGAGCAGTTCTTC.

The chain combines TRBV2 with TRBJ1-2; 11 nucleotides align to TRBD1. CDR1 is SNHLY and CDR2 is FYNNEI in the germline V gene. After removal of 5 bases from V and 3 bases from J, the junction contained 2 bases not matched to a gene. The CDR3 is 14 amino acids. The CDR3 nucleotides are TGTGCCAGCAGTCGGGACAGGGGGGACTATGGCTACACCTTC. It yields the protein CASSRDRGDYGYTF.

The gene calls are TRBV5-1 and TRBJ2-3; tentatively, D is TRBD2 (6 bases). In germline, CDR1 is SGHRS, CDR2 YFSETQ. The CDR3 covers 13 residues. V lost 2 bases to trimming and J lost 5 bases, with 9 bases between them. The CDR3 is CASSFGGKDTQYF. CDR3 in DNA: TGCGCCAGCAGCTTTGGGGGGAAAGATACGCAGTATTTT.

The chain combines TRBV20-1 with TRBJ1-4, with D possibly matching TRBD1 (5 bases). Germline V lookup: CDR1 DFQATT, CDR2 SNEGSKA (reference sequence). The V end lost 2 bases, the J end lost 8 bases, and 6 bases lay between the germline ends. The CDR3 runs 11 residues. CDR3 protein: CSARRQEKLFF. The DNA of the CDR3 is TGCAGTGCTAGAAGACAGGAAAAACTGTTTTTT.

The chain couples TRBV5-1 to TRBJ1-4; TRBD1 is a possible D gene (6 bases). V dropped 4 bases and J dropped 3 bases, with 10 bases sitting between them. The CDR3 has 14 residues. Looked up from germline, CDR1 is SGHRS and CDR2 is YFSETQ. The CDR3 region is CASSEGGANEKLFF. The CDR3 DNA reads as TGCGCCAGCAGCGAGGGGGGAGCTAATGAAAAACTGTTTTTT.

The CDR3 region is CAWSVPTSPLHF. CDR3 nucleotide sequence: TGTGCCTGGAGTGTACCGACTTCACCCCTCCACTTT. The chain has TRBV30 and TRBJ1-6; D is uncertain. CDR1 and CDR2 (germline): GTSNPN, SVGIG (reference sequence). V was trimmed by 0 bases and J by 9 bases, leaving 6 bases between them. This CDR3 comprises 12 residues. Full variable domain (remainder filled in from reference TRBV30 and TRBJ1-6): SQTIHQWPATLVQPVGSPLSLECTVEGTSNPNLYWYRQAAGRGLQLLFYSVGIGQISSEVPQNLSASRPQDRQFILSSKKLLLSDSGFYLCAWSVPTSPLHFGNGTRLTVT.